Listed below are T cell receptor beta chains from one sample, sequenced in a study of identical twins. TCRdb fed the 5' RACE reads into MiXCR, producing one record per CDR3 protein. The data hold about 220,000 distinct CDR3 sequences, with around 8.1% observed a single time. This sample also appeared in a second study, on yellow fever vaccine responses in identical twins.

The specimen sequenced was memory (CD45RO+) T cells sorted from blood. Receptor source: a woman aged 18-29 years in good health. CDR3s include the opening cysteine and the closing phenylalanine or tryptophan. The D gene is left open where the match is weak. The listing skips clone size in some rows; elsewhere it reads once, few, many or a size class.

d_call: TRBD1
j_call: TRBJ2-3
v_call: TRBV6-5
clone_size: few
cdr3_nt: TGTGCCAGCAGTTACTTTGGGACAGGGAGCACAGATACGCAGTATTTT
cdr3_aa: CASSYFGTGSTDTQYF

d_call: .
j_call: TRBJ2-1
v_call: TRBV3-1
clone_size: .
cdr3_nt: TGTGCCAGCCATGGGGGAAGGTGGGATGAGCAGTTCTTC
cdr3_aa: CASHGGRWDEQFF

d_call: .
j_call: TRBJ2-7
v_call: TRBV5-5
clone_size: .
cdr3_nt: TGTGCCAGCAGCTTGGAATTTGGGTACGAGCAGTACTTC
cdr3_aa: CASSLEFGYEQYF

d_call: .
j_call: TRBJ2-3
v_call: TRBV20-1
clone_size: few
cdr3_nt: TGCAGTGCCTTCCAGGGGGGGACAGATACGCAGTATTTT
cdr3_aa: CSAFQGGTDTQYF

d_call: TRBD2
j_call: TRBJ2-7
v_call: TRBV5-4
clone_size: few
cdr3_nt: TGTGCCAGCAGCTTGAGAGCGGGAGCGGACGAGCAGTACTTC
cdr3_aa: CASSLRAGADEQYF

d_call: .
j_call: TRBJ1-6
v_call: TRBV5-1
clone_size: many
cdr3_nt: TGCGCCAGCAGCTTAGGGATCCGGAATTCACCCCTCCACTTT
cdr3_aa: CASSLGIRNSPLHF

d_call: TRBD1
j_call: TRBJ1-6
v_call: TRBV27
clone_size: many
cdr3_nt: TGTGCCAGCAGTGGACAGGCCCACCTGAATTCACCCCTCCACTTT
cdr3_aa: CASSGQAHLNSPLHF

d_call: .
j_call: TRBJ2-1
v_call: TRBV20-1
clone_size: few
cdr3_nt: TGCAGTGCTAGACCCCACCTACGGGGGAACGCTTACAATGAGCAGTTCTTC
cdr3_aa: CSARPHLRGNAYNEQFF

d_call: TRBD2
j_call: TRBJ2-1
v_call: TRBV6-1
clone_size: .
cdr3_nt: TGTGCCAGCACCCTAAGCGGGGGGGACAATGAGCAGTTCTTC
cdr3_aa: CASTLSGGDNEQFF

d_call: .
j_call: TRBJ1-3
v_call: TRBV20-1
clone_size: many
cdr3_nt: TGCAGTGCTAGGCAACAGGGAAACACCATATATTTT
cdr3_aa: CSARQQGNTIYF

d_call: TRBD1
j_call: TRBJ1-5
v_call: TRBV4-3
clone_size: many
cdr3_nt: TGCGCCAGCAGCCAAGGGGACAGGGCCAATCAGCCCCAGCATTTT
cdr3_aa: CASSQGDRANQPQHF

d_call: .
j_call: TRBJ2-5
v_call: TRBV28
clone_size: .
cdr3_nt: TGTGCCAGCAGTTCCCTAGGTAGTAGGATTAGGGAGGAGACCCAGTACTTC
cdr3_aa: CASSSLGSRIREETQYF

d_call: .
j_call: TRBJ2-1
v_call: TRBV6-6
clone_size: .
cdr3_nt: TGTGCCAGCAGTTTTGGGGGGCCCAATGAGCAGTTCTTC
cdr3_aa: CASSFGGPNEQFF

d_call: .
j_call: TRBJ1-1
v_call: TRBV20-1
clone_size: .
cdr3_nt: TGCAGTGCTAGAGAGGTAGGCGGAAGGACTGAAGCTTTCTTT
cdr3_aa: CSAREVGGRTEAFF

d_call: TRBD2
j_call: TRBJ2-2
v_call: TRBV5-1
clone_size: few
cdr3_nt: TGCGCCAGCTCGAGCAGCGGGAGGACCGGGGAGCTGTTTTTT
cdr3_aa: CASSSSGRTGELFF

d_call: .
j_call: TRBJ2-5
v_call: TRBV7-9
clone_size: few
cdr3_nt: TGTGCCAGCAGCGCCGTATCGGTCTTGGGGGCCCAGTACTTC
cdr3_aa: CASSAVSVLGAQYF

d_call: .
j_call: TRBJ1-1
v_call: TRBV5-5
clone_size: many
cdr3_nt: TGTGCCAGCAGCTTGGAGCTGATGGGGGAAGCTTTCTTT
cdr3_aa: CASSLELMGEAFF

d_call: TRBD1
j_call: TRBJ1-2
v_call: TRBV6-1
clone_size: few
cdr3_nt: TGTGCCAGCAGTGAACGGAGGGGGACAGGGCTTAACTATGGCTACACCTTC
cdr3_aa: CASSERRGTGLNYGYTF

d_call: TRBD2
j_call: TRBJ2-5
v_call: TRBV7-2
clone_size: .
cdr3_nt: TGTGCCAGCAGCTTAGGGGCAGCGGGGGAGACCCAGTACTTC
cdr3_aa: CASSLGAAGETQYF

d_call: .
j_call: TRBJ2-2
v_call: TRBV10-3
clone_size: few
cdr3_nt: TGTGCCATCAGTGAGTCGGGCCTCTCAGTGGGCACCGGGGAGCTGTTTTTT
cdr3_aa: CAISESGLSVGTGELFF

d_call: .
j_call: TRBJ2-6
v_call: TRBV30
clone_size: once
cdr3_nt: TGTGCCTGCCGGGGGATCTCTGGGGCCAACGTCCTGACTTTC
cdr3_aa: CACRGISGANVLTF

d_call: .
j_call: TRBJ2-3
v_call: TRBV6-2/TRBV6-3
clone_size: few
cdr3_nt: TGTGCCAGCAGTTACTCGATTTTCCCAGATACGCAGTATTTT
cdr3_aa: CASSYSIFPDTQYF

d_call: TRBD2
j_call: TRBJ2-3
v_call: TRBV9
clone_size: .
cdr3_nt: TGTGCCAGCAGCGCTCTAGCGGGATTGGGGAATACGCAGTATTTT
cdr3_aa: CASSALAGLGNTQYF

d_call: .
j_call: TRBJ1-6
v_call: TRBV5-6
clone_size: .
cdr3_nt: TGTGCCAGCAGCTTACCCAGGGTCGCTAATTCACCCCTCCACTTT
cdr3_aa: CASSLPRVANSPLHF

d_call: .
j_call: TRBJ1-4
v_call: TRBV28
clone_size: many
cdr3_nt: TGTGCCAGCAGTTTAGCGGGGGCGGCTAATGAAAAACTGTTTTTT
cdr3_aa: CASSLAGAANEKLFF

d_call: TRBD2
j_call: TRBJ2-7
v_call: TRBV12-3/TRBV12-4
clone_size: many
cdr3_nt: TGTGCCAGCAGTTTAAAAGCGGGAGGATTATACGAGCAGTACTTC
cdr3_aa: CASSLKAGGLYEQYF

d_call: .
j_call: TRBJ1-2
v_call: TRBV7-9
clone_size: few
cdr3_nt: TGTGCCAGCAGCTCGGAGATGGAGGCGGTTGGCTACACCTTC
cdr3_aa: CASSSEMEAVGYTF

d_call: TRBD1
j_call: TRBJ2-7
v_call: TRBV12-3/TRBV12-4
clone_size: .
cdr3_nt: TGTGCCAGCAGTAGTATAGACACAGGGGTCCACGAGCAGTACTTC
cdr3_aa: CASSSIDTGVHEQYF

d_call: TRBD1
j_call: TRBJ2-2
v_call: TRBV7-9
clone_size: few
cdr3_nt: TGTGCCAGCAGCCCCTCGACAGGGGGAAACACCGGGGAGCTGTTTTTT
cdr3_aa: CASSPSTGGNTGELFF

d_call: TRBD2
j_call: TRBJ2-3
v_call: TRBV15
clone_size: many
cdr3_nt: TGTGCCACCAGCCTACTCTTGCGGGGCGGGAGGTTTAGCACAGATACGCAGTATTTT
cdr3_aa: CATSLLLRGGRFSTDTQYF

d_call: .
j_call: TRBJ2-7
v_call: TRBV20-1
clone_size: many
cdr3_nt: TGCAGTGCTAGAGGGCCAGGGGACTACGAGCAGTACTTC
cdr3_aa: CSARGPGDYEQYF

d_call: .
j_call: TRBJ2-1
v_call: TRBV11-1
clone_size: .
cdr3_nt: TGTGCCAGCAGCCAACCCCAGGCTAGCCCGAGCTCCTACAATGAGCAGTTCTTC
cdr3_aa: CASSQPQASPSSYNEQFF

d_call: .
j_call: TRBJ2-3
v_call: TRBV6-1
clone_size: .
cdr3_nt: TGTGCCAGCAGTGAAGCTTGGCTAGGCAACACAGATACGCAGTATTTT
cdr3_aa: CASSEAWLGNTDTQYF

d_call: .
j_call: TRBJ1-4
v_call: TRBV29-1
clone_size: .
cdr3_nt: TGCAGCGTTGTTGTTCGAAATGAAAAACTGTTTTTT
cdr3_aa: CSVVVRNEKLFF

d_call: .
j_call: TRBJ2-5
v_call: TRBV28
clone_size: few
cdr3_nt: TGTGCCAGCAGTAAAAGAGGGCCCCTCCAAGAGACCCAGTACTTC
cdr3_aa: CASSKRGPLQETQYF

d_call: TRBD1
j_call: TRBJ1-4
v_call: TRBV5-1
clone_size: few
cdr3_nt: TGCGCCAGCAGCCAAGGACAGGATCGGGAAAAACTGTTTTTT
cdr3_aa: CASSQGQDREKLFF

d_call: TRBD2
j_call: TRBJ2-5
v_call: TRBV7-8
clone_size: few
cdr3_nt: TGTGCCAGCAGTTCATTAGCGGGAGGGCCGGAGACCCAGTACTTC
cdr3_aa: CASSSLAGGPETQYF

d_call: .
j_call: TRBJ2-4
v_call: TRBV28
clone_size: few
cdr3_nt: TGTGCCAGCAGCCGCGCGGACCTAGCCAAAAACATTCAGTACTTC
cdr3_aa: CASSRADLAKNIQYF

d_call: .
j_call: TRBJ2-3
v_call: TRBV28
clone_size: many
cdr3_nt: TGTGCCAGCAGCCCTCGACAGGTATGGGGCCAGGGGCCCACAGATACGCAGTATTTT
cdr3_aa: CASSPRQVWGQGPTDTQYF

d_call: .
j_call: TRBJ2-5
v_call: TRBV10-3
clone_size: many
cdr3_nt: TGTGCCATCTCGTCTGGGGCTGGAGAGACCCAGTACTTC
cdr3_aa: CAISSGAGETQYF

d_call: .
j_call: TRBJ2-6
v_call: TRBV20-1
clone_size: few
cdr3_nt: TGCAGTGCTAGAGTTAAAGGGTCTGGGGCCAACGTCCTGACTTTC
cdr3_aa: CSARVKGSGANVLTF

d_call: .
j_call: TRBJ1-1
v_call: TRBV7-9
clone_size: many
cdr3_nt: TGTGCCAGCAGTCTTCAGGAGAACACTGAAGCTTTCTTT
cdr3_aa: CASSLQENTEAFF

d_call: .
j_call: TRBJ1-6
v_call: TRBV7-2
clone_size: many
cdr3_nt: TGTGCCAGCAGCTTGGGCAGGGTTAATTCACCCCTCCACTTT
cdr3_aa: CASSLGRVNSPLHF

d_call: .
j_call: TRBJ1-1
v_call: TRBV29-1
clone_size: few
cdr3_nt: TGCAGCGTTGAAGCCCGGCCTTACACTGAAGCTTTCTTT
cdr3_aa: CSVEARPYTEAFF

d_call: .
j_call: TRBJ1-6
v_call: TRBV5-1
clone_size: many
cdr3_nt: TGCGCCAGCAGCTATACCAGGACGGCCGCCGATAATTCACCCCTCCACTTT
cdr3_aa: CASSYTRTAADNSPLHF

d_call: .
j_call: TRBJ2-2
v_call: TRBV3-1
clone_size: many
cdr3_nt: TGTGCCAGCAGCCAAGGCAGGGCCCCCGGGGAGCTGTTTTTT
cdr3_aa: CASSQGRAPGELFF

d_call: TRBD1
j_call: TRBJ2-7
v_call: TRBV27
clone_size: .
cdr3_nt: TGTGCCAGCAGTTTAGGGTGGACAGGCTCCTACGAGCAGTACTTC
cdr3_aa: CASSLGWTGSYEQYF

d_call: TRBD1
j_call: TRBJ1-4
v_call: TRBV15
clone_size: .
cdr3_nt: TGTGCCACCAGCAGAACTTCCGGGACAGGCTCTGAAAAACTGTTTTTT
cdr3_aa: CATSRTSGTGSEKLFF